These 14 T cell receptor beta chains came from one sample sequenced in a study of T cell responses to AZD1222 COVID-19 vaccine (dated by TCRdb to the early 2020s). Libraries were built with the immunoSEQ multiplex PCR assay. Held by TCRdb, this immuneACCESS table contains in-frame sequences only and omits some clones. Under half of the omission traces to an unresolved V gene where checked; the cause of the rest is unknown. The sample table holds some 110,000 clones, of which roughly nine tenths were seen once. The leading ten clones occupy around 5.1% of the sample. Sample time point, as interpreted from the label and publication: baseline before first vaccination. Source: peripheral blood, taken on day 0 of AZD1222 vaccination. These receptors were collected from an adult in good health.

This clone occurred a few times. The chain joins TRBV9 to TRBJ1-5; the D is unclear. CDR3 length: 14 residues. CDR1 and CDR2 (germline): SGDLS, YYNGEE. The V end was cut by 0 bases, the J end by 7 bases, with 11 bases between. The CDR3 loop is CASSVGENLQPQHF. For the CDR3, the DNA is TGTGCCAGCAGCGTAGGGGAAAACCTGCAGCCCCAGCATTTT.

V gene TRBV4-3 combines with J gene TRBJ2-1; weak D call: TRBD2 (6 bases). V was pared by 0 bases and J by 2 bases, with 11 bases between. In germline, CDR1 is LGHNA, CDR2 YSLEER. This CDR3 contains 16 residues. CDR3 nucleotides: TGCGCCAGCAGCCAAGATCCCCGGGGGACCTACAATGAGCAGTTCTTC. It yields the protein CASSQDPRGTYNEQFF.

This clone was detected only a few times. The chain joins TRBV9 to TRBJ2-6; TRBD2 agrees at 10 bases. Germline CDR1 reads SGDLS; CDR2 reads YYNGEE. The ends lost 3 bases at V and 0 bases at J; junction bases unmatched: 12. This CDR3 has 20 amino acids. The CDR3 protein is CASSAFGLADTRSGANVLTF. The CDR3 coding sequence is TGTGCCAGCAGCGCCTTCGGACTAGCGGATACCCGCTCTGGGGCCAACGTCCTGACTTTC.

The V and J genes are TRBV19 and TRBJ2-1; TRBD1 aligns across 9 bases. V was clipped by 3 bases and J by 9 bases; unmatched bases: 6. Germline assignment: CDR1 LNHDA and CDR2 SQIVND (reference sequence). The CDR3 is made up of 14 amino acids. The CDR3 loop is CASSMGQGWAEQFF. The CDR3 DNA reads TGTGCCAGTAGTATGGGACAGGGATGGGCTGAGCAGTTCTTC.

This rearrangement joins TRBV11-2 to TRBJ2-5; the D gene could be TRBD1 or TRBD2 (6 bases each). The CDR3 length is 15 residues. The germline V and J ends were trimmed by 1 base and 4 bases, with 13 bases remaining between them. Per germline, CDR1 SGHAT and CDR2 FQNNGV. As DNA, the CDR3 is TGTGCCAGCAGCTTAGGAACAGGGAGGAGAGAGACCCAGTACTTC. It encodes CASSLGTGRRETQYF.

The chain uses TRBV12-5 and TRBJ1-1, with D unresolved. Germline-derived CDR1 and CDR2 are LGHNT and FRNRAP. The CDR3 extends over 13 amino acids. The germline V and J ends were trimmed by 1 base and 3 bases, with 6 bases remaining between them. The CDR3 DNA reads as TGTGCTAGTGGTTTGGACGTTTACACTGAAGCTTTCTTT. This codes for CASGLDVYTEAFF.

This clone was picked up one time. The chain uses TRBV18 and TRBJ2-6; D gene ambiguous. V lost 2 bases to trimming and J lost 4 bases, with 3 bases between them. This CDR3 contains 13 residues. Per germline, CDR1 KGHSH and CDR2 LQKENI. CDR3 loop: CASSPTGANVLTF. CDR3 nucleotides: TGTGCCAGCTCACCAACCGGGGCCAACGTCCTGACTTTC.

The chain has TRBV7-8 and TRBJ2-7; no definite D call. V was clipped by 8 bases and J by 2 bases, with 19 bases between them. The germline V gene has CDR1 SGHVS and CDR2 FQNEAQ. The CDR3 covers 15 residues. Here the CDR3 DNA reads TGTGCCAGCCATCCGACACGCCGGACCCCCTACGAGCAGTACTTC. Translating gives CASHPTRRTPYEQYF.

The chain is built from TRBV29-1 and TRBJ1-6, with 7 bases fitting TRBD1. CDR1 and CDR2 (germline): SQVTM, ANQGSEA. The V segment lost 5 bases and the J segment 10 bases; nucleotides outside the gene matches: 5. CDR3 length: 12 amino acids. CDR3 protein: CSVRQGESPLHF. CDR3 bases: TGCAGCGTTAGGCAGGGGGAATCACCCCTCCACTTT.

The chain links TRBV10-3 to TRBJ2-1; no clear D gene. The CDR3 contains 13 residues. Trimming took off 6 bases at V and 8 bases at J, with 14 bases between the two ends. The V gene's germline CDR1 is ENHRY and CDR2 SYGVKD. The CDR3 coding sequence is TGTGCCATCAGCCTTCCGGCTGTCGATGAGCAGTTCTTC. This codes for CAISLPAVDEQFF.

The CDR3 loop is CASAGTGSGNTIYF. In nucleotides, the CDR3 is TGTGCCAGCGCCGGGACAGGGTCTGGAAACACCATATATTTT. The chain is built from TRBV6-6 and TRBJ1-3; 9 nucleotides agree with TRBD1. The germline gives CDR1 MNHNY, CDR2 SVGAGI (reference sequence). The V and J ends lost 8 bases and 1 base, in that order; junction bases with no gene match: 3. This CDR3 comprises 14 residues.

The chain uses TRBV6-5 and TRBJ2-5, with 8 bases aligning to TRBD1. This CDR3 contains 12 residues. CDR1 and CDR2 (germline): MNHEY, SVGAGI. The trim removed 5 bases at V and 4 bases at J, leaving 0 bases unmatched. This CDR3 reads CASSTGGETQYF. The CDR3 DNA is TGTGCCAGCAGTACAGGGGGAGAGACCCAGTACTTC.

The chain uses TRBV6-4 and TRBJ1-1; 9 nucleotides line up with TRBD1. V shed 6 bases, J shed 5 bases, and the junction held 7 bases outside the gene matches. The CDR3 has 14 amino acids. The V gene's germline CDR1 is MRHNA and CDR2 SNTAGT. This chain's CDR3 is CASSAGQGGTEAFF. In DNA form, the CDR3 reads TGTGCCAGCAGCGCGGGACAGGGAGGAACTGAAGCTTTCTTT.

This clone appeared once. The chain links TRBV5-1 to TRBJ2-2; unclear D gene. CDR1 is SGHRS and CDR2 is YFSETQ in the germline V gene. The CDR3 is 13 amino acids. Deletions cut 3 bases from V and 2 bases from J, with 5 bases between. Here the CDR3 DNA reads TGCGCCAGCAGCTCCTTTAACACCGGGGAGCTGTTTTTT. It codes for CASSSFNTGELFF.